The sequence of this T cell receptor beta chain was determined in a study of T-cell reconstitution after alpha-beta-depleted transplantation in children. Germline-derived CDR1 and CDR2 are SEHNR and FQNEAQ (reference sequence). This CDR3 region has 12 residues. V lost 3 bases to trimming and J lost 8 bases, with 8 bases between them. This clonotype has only a few counts. Unique molecular identifiers were incorporated when the TCRbeta library was constructed. TCRdb recomputed calls from the PCR reads with MiXCR, one row per CDR3 protein. The sample includes approximately 650,000 distinct CDR3 sequences, about an eighth of them seen just once.

The source is a girl aged 2 to 10 with congenital amegakaryocytic thrombocytopenia, due to receive a stem cell transplant. V is TRBV7-9 and J is TRBJ2-1; possible D gene TRBD2, 5 bases. Sequencing used PBMCs, obtained before TCRalphabeta/CD19-depleted stem cell transplant. CDR3 region: CASSFTGDEQFF. The DNA for the CDR3 is TGTGCCAGCAGCTTCACCGGGGATGAGCAGTTCTTC.